Below are 27 T cell receptor beta chains sequenced from a single sample in a study of blood T cells in healthy people across ages (dated by TCRdb to about 2015). The library was produced with 5' RACE. Sequencing instrument: Illumina HiSeq 2500. A second about 7 to 11 cycle PCR used a sample-barcoded 5' primer and a J-beta primer mix. Using fastp at Q25 and MiXCR, TCRdb reprocessed the public reads and kept productive beta chains. One record per CDR3 amino acid sequence lists the most common genes and DNA. Recorded for this sample are roughly 1.5 million distinct CDR3 sequences; roughly 43% of them occurred a single time. Over 3.5% of the sample is taken by the ten largest. Sequencing was carried out using blood. The receptors stem from a woman between 18 and 29 years old in good health.

The gene calls are TRBV5-1 and TRBJ1-1; D is ambiguous. This CDR3 contains 12 residues. Germline CDR1 reads SGHRS; CDR2 reads YFSETQ. V lost 5 bases and J lost 2, with 7 bases in between. The CDR3 loop is CASSRYNTEAFF. The CDR3 DNA follows: TGCGCCAGCAGTCGTTACAACACTGAAGCTTTCTTT.

This clonotype came up a few times. This chain links TRBV7-9 with TRBJ1-2; the D gene is possibly TRBD1 (5 bases). This CDR3 region has 13 residues. Germline V lookup: CDR1 SEHNR, CDR2 FQNEAQ (reference sequence). Trimming shortened V by 4 bases and J by 5 bases, and 11 bases separated the two germline ends. CDR3 DNA: TGTGCCAGCAGCTACTACGGGGGTTATGGCTACACCTTC. Its translation is CASSYYGGYGYTF.

V and J are TRBV10-3 and TRBJ1-2; perhaps TRBD1 as D (6 bases). The V end was cut by 8 bases, the J end by 1 base, with 11 bases between. CDR1 is ENHRY, CDR2 SYGVKD, per germline. CDR3 length equals 13 residues. The CDR3 loop is CAIRGAYNYGYTF. The CDR3 DNA reads TGTGCCATCCGGGGGGCCTATAACTATGGCTACACCTTC.

The rearrangement uses TRBV6-2 or TRBV6-3 and TRBJ2-7; TRBD2 matches 8 bases. Germline V gene sequence: CDR1 MNHEY, CDR2 SVGEGT. This CDR3 has 15 residues. Unmatched junction bases numbered 3, after V lost 2 bases and J lost 0 bases. CDR3 nucleotide sequence: TGTGCCAGCAGTTACCTACTAGCGGACTCCTACGAGCAGTACTTC. Translating it yields CASSYLLADSYEQYF.

For this clonotype: A junction end diverges from the germline sequence, so it may reflect a read error. The chain employs TRBV6-4 and TRBJ2-1, with 7 bases matching TRBD1. This CDR3 spans 14 amino acids. Germline CDR1 MRHNA, CDR2 SNTAGT. This chain's CDR3 is CAGSRDSEYNEQFF. CDR3 coding DNA: TGTGCCGGCAGCCGGGACAGCGAGTACAATGAGCAGTTCTTC.

At least ten counts were recorded for this clonotype. The chain uses TRBV9 and TRBJ2-7, with TRBD2 matching 7 bases. V trimming: 4 bases; J trimming: 3 bases; junction bases outside the gene matches: 13. The CDR3 contains 16 residues. Germline values: CDR1 SGDLS, CDR2 YYNGEE. The CDR3 nucleotides read TGTGCCAGCAGCCCCGGAAGTACTAGCGAATACTACGAGCAGTACTTC. Encoded protein: CASSPGSTSEYYEQYF.

The rearrangement joins TRBV7-8 to TRBJ1-4; no firm D call. The CDR3 runs 17 residues. Between the trimmed V and J ends, which lost 1 base and 0 bases, there was a span of 12 bases. The germline V gene encodes CDR1 SGHVS and CDR2 FQNEAQ. The CDR3 nucleotides read TGTGCCAGCAGCTTAGGAGGCAGAATTACAACTAATGAAAAACTGTTTTTT. This translates into CASSLGGRITTNEKLFF.

The chain couples TRBV14 to TRBJ1-1; no definite D call. Germline V gives CDR1 SGHDN, CDR2 FVKESK. There are 18 residues in the CDR3. Trimming left V 1 base short and J 6 bases short, with 24 bases between. The CDR3 sequence is CASSQGSGFVLGNPEAFF. The CDR3 DNA follows: TGTGCCAGCAGCCAAGGGAGCGGATTCGTGCTGGGAAACCCTGAAGCTTTCTTT.

The chain joins TRBV25-1 to TRBJ1-4; TRBD1 might be the D (5 bases). V lost 1 base and J lost 3, with 15 bases in between. Germline V CDR1 and CDR2: MGHDK, SYGVNS. This CDR3 is built from 17 residues. The CDR3 sequence: CASSEFGARPSNEKLFF. The CDR3, as DNA: TGTGCCAGCAGTGAATTTGGGGCCCGCCCCTCTAATGAAAAACTGTTTTTT. Supplemented by reference TRBV25-1 and TRBJ1-4, the full variable domain reads EADIYQTPRYLVIGTGKKITLECSQTMGHDKMYWYQQDPGMELHLIHYSYGVNSTEKGDLSSESTVSRIRTEHFPLTLESARPSHTSQYLCASSEFGARPSNEKLFFGSGTQLSVL.

This clonotype has a handful of counts. This chain links TRBV5-5 with TRBJ1-5; no firm D call. The CDR3 length is 14 residues. The ends were cut back, 0 bases at V and 3 bases at J, with 7 bases in the middle. Looked up from germline, CDR1 is SGHKS and CDR2 is YYEKEE (reference sequence). In DNA, the CDR3 is TGTGCCAGCAGCTTGGTGCCCACCAATCAGCCCCAGCATTTT. This gives the protein CASSLVPTNQPQHF.

V and J are TRBV20-1 and TRBJ2-2, with TRBD2 identical over 16 bases. The germline gives CDR1 DFQATT, CDR2 SNEGSKA (reference sequence). The CDR3 is made up of 16 amino acids. V lost 4 bases, J lost 5 bases, and 4 bases stayed unmatched. CDR3 sequence reads: CSAKGLAGGRTGELFF. In DNA form, the CDR3 reads TGCAGTGCTAAGGGACTAGCGGGGGGGCGAACCGGGGAGCTGTTTTTT.

The table lists this clonotype with a count of one. The rearrangement links TRBV6-2 or TRBV6-3 to TRBJ1-1; D not resolved. CDR1 and CDR2 from the germline V gene are MNHEY and SVGEGT. This CDR3 is built from 13 residues. Trimming removed 8 bases from V and 5 bases from J, with 15 bases in between. The CDR3 DNA reads as TGTGCCAGCGCACCGACGGCGGGGACTGAAGCTTTCTTT. Protein sequence: CASAPTAGTEAFF.

This clonotype has only a few counts. This chain joins TRBV9 and TRBJ1-6; D gene ambiguous. The CDR3 has 15 residues. The ends were cut back, 7 bases at V and 5 bases at J, with 16 bases in the middle. CDR1 and CDR2 from the germline V gene are SGDLS and YYNGEE. The DNA for the CDR3 is TGTGCCAGCGGAGAGGCGGGTCACCATAATTCACCCCTCCACTTT. Protein: CASGEAGHHNSPLHF.

The V gene is TRBV10-3, the J gene TRBJ2-3; 9 nucleotides agree with TRBD2. V lost 0 bases to trimming and J lost 5 bases; unmatched junction nucleotides: 3. Germline lookup yields CDR1 ENHRY and CDR2 SYGVKD. The CDR3 covers 15 residues. DNA for the CDR3: TGTGCCATCAGTGAGTCAGTGACTAGCGGAGATACGCAGTATTTT. Translated: CAISESVTSGDTQYF.

This clonotype was seen only a few times. V usage is TRBV14 and J usage is TRBJ2-3; D possibly corresponds to TRBD2 (6 bases). There are 15 residues in the CDR3. Germline V gene lookup returns CDR1 SGHDN and CDR2 FVKESK. With 3 bases removed from V and 0 bases from J, the gap between germline ends came to 10 bases. CDR3 DNA sequence: TGTGCCAGCAGCCAGAGAGGGACTAGCACAGATACGCAGTATTTT. This gives the protein CASSQRGTSTDTQYF.

V usage is TRBV5-1 and J usage is TRBJ2-5, with 7 positions matching TRBD2. CDR3 length: 14 amino acids. Per germline, CDR1 SGHRS and CDR2 YFSETQ. With V trimmed by 4 bases and J by 5 bases, 8 bases remained unmatched. CDR3 DNA sequence: TGCGCCAGCAGCACCCGGACTAGAGGGGAGACCCAGTACTTC. This translates into CASSTRTRGETQYF.

CDR3 nucleotides: TGTGCCAGCAGACCCCCACACTTGAACACTGAAGCTTTCTTT. Protein: CASRPPHLNTEAFF. The V call is TRBV7-9, the J call TRBJ1-1; no firm D call. This CDR3 comprises 14 residues. V was pared by 6 bases and J by 0 bases, with 11 bases between. The germline CDR1 and CDR2 sequences are SEHNR and FQNEAQ (reference sequence).

This sequence joins TRBV28 and TRBJ1-1; 11 bases align to TRBD1. In germline, CDR1 is MDHEN, CDR2 SYDVKM. J gave up 7 bases and V 5 bases, and 3 bases lay outside the gene matches. The CDR3 consists of 13 residues. CDR3 nucleotides: TGTGCCAGCAGTCCTGGGACAGGGGGTGAAGCTTTCTTT. Amino acids: CASSPGTGGEAFF.

Here the CDR3 reads CASSLARSGANVLTF. The DNA of the CDR3 is TGTGCCAGCAGCTTAGCACGTTCTGGGGCCAACGTCCTGACTTTC. The genes are TRBV7-2 and TRBJ2-6; D remains unclear. The V gene's germline CDR1 is SGHTA and CDR2 FQGNSA. The germline V and J ends were trimmed by 0 bases and 1 base, with 4 bases remaining between them. The CDR3 spans 15 residues.

V is TRBV6-2 or TRBV6-3 and J is TRBJ1-2; 7 bases line up with TRBD1. The V gene end was trimmed by 2 bases and the J gene end by 11 bases; junction bases not matched to a gene: 5. From germline, CDR1 is MNHEY and CDR2 SVGEGT. There are 12 residues in the CDR3. This CDR3 is CASSYTGTDYTF. CDR3 in DNA: TGTGCCAGCAGTTACACCGGGACAGATTACACCTTC.

The chain combines TRBV9 with TRBJ2-5; D gene ambiguous. This CDR3 contains 14 residues. V lost 0 bases to trimming and J lost 5 bases, with 11 bases between them. Germline V gene data show CDR1 as SGDLS and CDR2 as YYNGEE. CDR3 residues: CASSVDSADETQYF. The CDR3 nucleotides read TGTGCCAGCAGCGTAGATTCGGCAGACGAGACCCAGTACTTC.

This clonotype was seen only a few times. The chain joins TRBV20-1 to TRBJ2-6; D is perhaps TRBD2 (6 bases). Germline V gene data show CDR1 as DFQATT and CDR2 as SNEGSKA (reference sequence). V was trimmed by 5 bases and J by 3 bases, leaving 8 bases between them. The CDR3 covers 13 residues. The chain's CDR3 is CSAREYGANVLTF. As DNA, the CDR3 is TGCAGTGCTCGGGAGTATGGGGCCAACGTCCTGACTTTC.

Points on this clonotype: One junction end disagrees with the germline gene, perhaps due to a read error. This rearrangement joins TRBV20-1 to TRBJ2-7; D remains unclear. The CDR3 contains 15 residues. Germline loops: CDR1 DFQATT, CDR2 SNEGSKA (reference sequence). CDR3 bases: TGCAGTGCTAGAGATCATGGCAGAAGCTCCTCCGAGCAGTACTTC. This sequence encodes CSARDHGRSSSEQYF.

This clonotype was detected only once. V usage is TRBV6-6 and J usage is TRBJ1-3, with D unresolved. The CDR3 totals 15 residues. V was cut by 2 bases and J by 4 bases, with 12 bases left in between. Germline values: CDR1 MNHNY, CDR2 SVGAGI (reference sequence). CDR3 sequence (DNA): TGTGCCAGCAGTTACCCCGGGAAGGGCGGAAACACCATATATTTT. This translates into CASSYPGKGGNTIYF.

J is TRBJ2-1 and V is TRBV5-1; 12 bases map to TRBD2. The CDR3 has 16 amino acids. From germline, CDR1 is SGHRS and CDR2 YFSETQ. V lost 2 bases and J lost 8; bases outside the gene matches: 8. The CDR3 DNA follows: TGCGCCAGCAGCTTACCGACTAGCGGGAGTAGTTATGAGCAGTTCTTC. Translated: CASSLPTSGSSYEQFF.

This clonotype appeared a few times. The chain has TRBV12-3 or TRBV12-4 and TRBJ1-2, with D possibly TRBD1 on 5 matching bases. The CDR3 contains 16 residues. Trimming pared 1 base from V and 4 bases from J, leaving 16 bases between. The chain's CDR3 is CASSLGQGGPPYGYTF. The CDR3 DNA follows: TGTGCCAGCAGTTTAGGGCAGGGTGGCCCCCCCTATGGCTACACCTTC.

The rearrangement joins TRBV20-1 to TRBJ2-5, with D possibly TRBD2 on 5 matching bases. The CDR3 extends over 11 amino acids. From germline, CDR1 is DFQATT and CDR2 SNEGSKA (reference sequence). V was pared by 5 bases and J by 5 bases, with 9 bases between. The CDR3, as DNA: TGCAGTGCTCAGTCGGGGGAGACCCAGTACTTC. It translates to CSAQSGETQYF.